These 17 T cell receptor beta chains were sequenced from one sample in a study of response to subunit inactivated influenza vaccine. TCRdb redid the calling of the RT-PCR reads with MiXCR, one entry per CDR3 protein. This table has 200,000 to 250,000 distinct CDR3 sequences, 12% appearing once. The sequenced sample was non-naive T cells sorted from PBMCs, obtained around two weeks before vaccination. The receptors originated from a man between 50 and 59 years old who received an inactivated influenza vaccine.

This clonotype was counted ten times or more. The chain carries TRBV3-1 and TRBJ2-7, with 8 bases identical to TRBD2. The CDR3 has 16 amino acids. V gave up 1 base and J gave up 6 bases; unmatched junction bases: 11. CDR1 is LGHDT and CDR2 is YNNKEL in the germline V gene (reference sequence). The CDR3 sequence is CASSQASSGGPREQYF. In DNA form, the CDR3 reads TGTGCCAGCAGCCAAGCCTCGTCGGGGGGGCCTCGCGAGCAGTACTTC.

This clonotype was detected many times. J is TRBJ2-7 and V is TRBV7-9; weak D call: TRBD1 (7 bases). The CDR3 covers 15 residues. V was clipped by 1 base and J by 3 bases, with 13 bases between them. The germline V gene encodes CDR1 SEHNR and CDR2 FQNEAQ (reference sequence). The chain's CDR3 is CASSLVGRGDYEQYF. The CDR3 DNA reads TGTGCCAGCAGCTTAGTGGGCAGGGGGGACTACGAGCAGTACTTC.

This clonotype was observed a few times. J is TRBJ2-2 and V is TRBV7-6; possibly TRBD1 for D (6 bases). This CDR3 has 17 amino acids. Germline CDR1 reads SGHVS; CDR2 reads FNYEAQ. V lost 7 bases, J lost 7 bases, and 25 bases lay in between. The CDR3 DNA reads as TGTGCCAGCACCCTTCAGCAGGGGCTCTCGGTCAACGGGGAGCTGTTTTTT. Protein: CASTLQQGLSVNGELFF.

This clonotype was seen only a few times. The rearrangement links TRBV7-2 to TRBJ2-3; no firm D call. The V gene lost 8 bases and the J gene lost 0 bases, with 9 bases spanning the gap. The CDR3 sequence is 13 residues long. CDR1 and CDR2 (germline): SGHTA, FQGNSA. CDR3 loop: CASRMGSTDTQYF. The CDR3 DNA reads TGTGCCAGCCGGATGGGAAGCACAGATACGCAGTATTTT.

This clonotype was picked up many times. The chain combines TRBV7-2 with TRBJ1-6, with D hard to call. The CDR3 length is 15 residues. Per germline, CDR1 SGHTA and CDR2 FQGNSA. V lost 2 bases, J lost 6 bases, and 11 bases lay in between. CDR3 coding DNA: TGTGCCAGCAGCTTATCGTCAGCCCCTAATTCACCCCTCCACTTT. It codes for CASSLSSAPNSPLHF. Using reference TRBV7-2 and TRBJ1-6 for the parts outside the CDR3, the full variable domain is GAGVSQSPSNKVTEKGKDVELRCDPISGHTALYWYRQSLGQGLEFLIYFQGNSAPDKSGLPSDRFSAERTGGSVSTLTIQRTQQEDSAVYLCASSLSSAPNSPLHFGNGTRLTVT.

This clonotype was detected ten times or more. This CDR3 reads CAIRAGVQETQYF. The CDR3 bases are TGTGCCATCAGAGCGGGAGTGCAAGAGACCCAGTACTTC. This chain links TRBV10-3 with TRBJ2-5; TRBD2 aligns across 8 bases. The CDR3 length is 13 residues. Trimming at V came to 6 bases and at J to 2 bases, leaving 2 bases not matched to a gene. Per germline, CDR1 ENHRY and CDR2 SYGVKD.

In its sample, this clonotype ranks as medium-sized. The V call is TRBV4-3, the J call TRBJ2-1; D may be TRBD1 or TRBD2 (6 bases each). The germline V gene has CDR1 LGHNA and CDR2 YSLEER. With 0 bases removed from V and 9 bases from J, the gap between germline ends came to 27 bases. There are 19 residues in the CDR3. The CDR3 DNA sequence: TGCGCCAGCAGCCAAGACTCCTACCTTAGCCGGGGGCGAAGCAGTGAGCAGTTCTTC. Its protein is CASSQDSYLSRGRSSEQFF.

This clonotype was observed many times. The chain carries TRBV5-3 and TRBJ2-5; possible D gene TRBD2, 5 bases. TRBV5-3 is given ORF status, its function remaining uncertain. Trimming shortened V by 0 bases and J by 5 bases, and 26 bases separated the two germline ends. CDR3 length: 19 residues. DNA for the CDR3: TGTGCCAGAAGCTTGGCGGGTGTGTTTAGCGCCCTGGGTAGCGAGACCCAGTACTTC. It encodes CARSLAGVFSALGSETQYF.

This clonotype has more than one count but fewer than ten. The V and J genes are TRBV4-3 and TRBJ2-3; unclear D gene. The CDR3 runs 14 residues. Looked up from germline, CDR1 is LGHNA and CDR2 is YSLEER. The germline V and J ends were trimmed by 0 bases and 1 base, with 5 bases remaining between them. CDR3 in amino acids: CASSQDVGTDTQYF. CDR3 in DNA: TGCGCCAGCAGCCAAGATGTGGGCACAGATACGCAGTATTTT.

This clonotype was counted only a few times. The gene calls are TRBV5-1 and TRBJ2-6; the match to TRBD1 covers 7 bases. The V segment lost 4 bases and the J segment 0 bases; nucleotides outside the gene matches: 10. CDR3 length equals 18 residues. The germline V gene encodes CDR1 SGHRS and CDR2 YFSETQ. The CDR3 region has the DNA TGCGCCAGCAGCCCGAGGGGACAGCAAATCTCTGGGGCCAACGTCCTGACTTTC. It yields the protein CASSPRGQQISGANVLTF.

This clonotype showed up many times. For the CDR3, the DNA is TGTGCCAGCAGCTTGGAACCGGGGCAAGAGACCCAGTACTTC. It is translated as CASSLEPGQETQYF. The J gene is TRBJ2-5, the V gene TRBV5-8, with D possibly TRBD2 on 5 matching bases. V dropped 0 bases and J dropped 2 bases, with 8 bases sitting between them. Looked up from germline, CDR1 is SGHTS and CDR2 is YDEGEE. The CDR3 spans 14 residues.

The chain is built from TRBV5-1 and TRBJ1-1; no reliable D call. The CDR3 sequence is 16 residues long. The V and J ends lost 0 bases and 0 bases respectively, with 12 bases between them. CDR1 is SGHRS and CDR2 is YFSETQ in the germline V gene. CDR3 nucleotide sequence: TGCGCCAGCAGCTTGGACAGCTCTCAATTGAACACTGAAGCTTTCTTT. Protein product: CASSLDSSQLNTEAFF.

This clonotype was counted many times. V is TRBV29-1 and J is TRBJ2-7, with D perhaps matching TRBD2 (6 bases). CDR1 and CDR2 from the germline V gene are SQVTM and ANQGSEA. The V gene lost 4 bases and the J gene lost 2 bases, with 15 bases spanning the gap. This CDR3 contains 14 residues. CDR3 residues: CSVGEAGRAYEQYF. The CDR3 nucleotides are TGCAGCGTTGGGGAGGCGGGGCGGGCCTACGAGCAGTACTTC.

The chain has TRBV19 and TRBJ1-4, with D hard to call. Looked up from germline, CDR1 is LNHDA and CDR2 is SQIVND (reference sequence). The V end lost 5 bases, the J end lost 3 bases, and 10 bases lay between the germline ends. The length of the CDR3 is 14 residues. The CDR3 loop is CASSGRRANEKLFF. The CDR3 region has the DNA TGTGCCAGTAGTGGAAGGAGGGCTAATGAAAAACTGTTTTTT.

This clonotype came up many times. V gene TRBV6-5 combines with J gene TRBJ1-2; tentative D call: TRBD1 (6 bases). This CDR3 region has 13 residues. Germline V CDR1 and CDR2: MNHEY, SVGAGI. V gave up 3 bases and J gave up 8 bases, with 13 bases separating them. Here the CDR3 reads CASSYSGAGGYTF. The CDR3 nucleotides are TGTGCCAGCAGTTATTCAGGGGCGGGGGGCTACACCTTC.

The J gene is TRBJ1-2, the V gene TRBV29-1; D uncertain. Germline V CDR1 and CDR2: SQVTM, ANQGSEA. V was shortened by 1 base and J by 8 bases, with 17 bases between the two germline ends. The CDR3 is 14 amino acids. The CDR3 region has the DNA TGCAGCGTTGAAGCAACAGAAAATGCTATGGGCTACACCTTC. It codes for CSVEATENAMGYTF.

This clonotype showed up many times. The chain links TRBV20-1 to TRBJ2-1; 12 bases agree with TRBD1. The germline gives CDR1 DFQATT, CDR2 SNEGSKA (reference sequence). This CDR3 contains 14 residues. The V gene end was trimmed by 4 bases and the J gene end by 6 bases; junction bases not matched to a gene: 4. The CDR3 loop reads CSATRDRGLNEQFF. The CDR3 DNA follows: TGCAGTGCTACTCGGGACAGGGGGCTCAATGAGCAGTTCTTC.